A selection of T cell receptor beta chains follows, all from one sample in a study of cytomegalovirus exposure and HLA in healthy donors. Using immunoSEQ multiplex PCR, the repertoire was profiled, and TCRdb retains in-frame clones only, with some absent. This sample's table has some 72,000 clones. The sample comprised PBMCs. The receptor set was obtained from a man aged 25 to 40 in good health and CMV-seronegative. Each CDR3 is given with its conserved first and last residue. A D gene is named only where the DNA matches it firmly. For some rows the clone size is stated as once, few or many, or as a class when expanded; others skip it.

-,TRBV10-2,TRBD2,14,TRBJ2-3,TGCGCCAGCAGTGGGGGCAGTCTAGCGGGAACGCAGTATTTT,CASSGGSLAGTQYF
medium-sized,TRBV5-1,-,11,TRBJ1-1,TGCGCCAGCAACGAGGGGGTTGAAGCTTTCTTT,CASNEGVEAFF
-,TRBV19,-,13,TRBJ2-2,TGTGCCAGTTTAGCGATGGACACCGGGGAGCTGTTTTTT,CASLAMDTGELFF
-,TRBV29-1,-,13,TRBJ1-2,TGCAGCGTTGAAATAGACAAAAACTATGGCTACACCTTC,CSVEIDKNYGYTF
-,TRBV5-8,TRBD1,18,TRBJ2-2,TGTGCCAGCAGCTTGCTAGGACAGGGGATTGTGAGGTCCGGGGAGCTGTTTTTT,CASSLLGQGIVRSGELFF
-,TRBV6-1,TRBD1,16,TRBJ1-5,TGTGCCAGCAGAGAATTGACAGGGGGCTTCAATCAGCCCCAGCATTTT,CASRELTGGFNQPQHF
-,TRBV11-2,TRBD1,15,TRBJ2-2,TGTGCCAGCAGCCCAGACAGGGACGGCACCGGGGAGCTGTTTTTT,CASSPDRDGTGELFF
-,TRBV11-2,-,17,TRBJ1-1,TGTGCCAGCAGCTCTCCCGCCAGGGGCCCGATGAACACTGAAGCTTTCTTT,CASSSPARGPMNTEAFF
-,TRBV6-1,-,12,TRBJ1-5,TGTGCCAGCAGTACCCCCGGGGGGTCCCAGCATTTT,CASSTPGGSQHF
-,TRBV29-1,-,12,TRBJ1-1,TGCAGCGTTGAAAACCGGGGGGGCAAAGCTTTCTTT,CSVENRGGKAFF
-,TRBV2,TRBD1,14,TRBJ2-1,TGTGCCAGTAGGGACAGGGGTTCCTACAATGAGCAGTTCTTC,CASRDRGSYNEQFF
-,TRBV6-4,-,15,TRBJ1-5,TGTGCCAGCAGTATCAGAGGTATCAGCAATCAGCCCCAGCATTTT,CASSIRGISNQPQHF
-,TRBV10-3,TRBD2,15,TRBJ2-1,TGTGCCATCAGTGAGTTGGGACTAGCGGGTGAGGAGCAGTTCTTC,CAISELGLAGEEQFF
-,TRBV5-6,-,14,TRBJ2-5,TGTGCCAGCAGCTTTCAGGATACTCAAGAGACCCAGTACTTC,CASSFQDTQETQYF
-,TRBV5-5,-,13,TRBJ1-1,TGTGCCAGCAGCTTCGCGCTGAACACTGAAGCTTTCTTT,CASSFALNTEAFF
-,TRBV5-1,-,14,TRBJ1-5,TGCGCCAGCAGCTTGGTCGCCGGGAGATGGCCCCAGCATTTT,CASSLVAGRWPQHF
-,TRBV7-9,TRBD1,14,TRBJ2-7,TGTGCCAGCAGCTTACGACAGGGGGCTGACGAGCAGTACTTC,CASSLRQGADEQYF
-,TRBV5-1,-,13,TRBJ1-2,TGCGCCAGCAGCTTGGCAGGGAGGTCTGGCTACACCTTC,CASSLAGRSGYTF
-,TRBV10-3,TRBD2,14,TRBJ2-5,TGTGCCATCAGTGGGCAGACTAGCGTGGAGACCCAGTACTTC,CAISGQTSVETQYF
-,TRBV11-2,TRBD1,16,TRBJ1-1,TGTGCCAGCAGCCCCCGAACAGGGGAAGGAGGGACTGAAGCTTTCTTT,CASSPRTGEGGTEAFF
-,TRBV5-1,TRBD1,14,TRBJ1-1,TGCGCCAGCAGCTTGATGGGACAGCCCACTGAAGCTTTCTTT,CASSLMGQPTEAFF
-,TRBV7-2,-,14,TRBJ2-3,TGTGCCAGCAGCTCCACCGGGAACACAGATACGCAGTATTTT,CASSSTGNTDTQYF
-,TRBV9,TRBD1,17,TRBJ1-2,TGTGCCAGCAGTCCCTACGGACAGGCGGCGGGGAACTATGGCTACACCTTC,CASSPYGQAAGNYGYTF
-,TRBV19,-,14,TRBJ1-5,TGTGCCAGTAGTATGGGCCGGAGGGATCAGCCCCAGCATTTT,CASSMGRRDQPQHF
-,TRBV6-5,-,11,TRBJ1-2,TGTGCCAGCCGGGTGGGGCATGGCTACACCTTC,CASRVGHGYTF
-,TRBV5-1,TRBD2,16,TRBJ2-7,TGCGCCAGCAGCGTGGGACTAGCGGGACTGGCCTACGAGCAGTACTTC,CASSVGLAGLAYEQYF
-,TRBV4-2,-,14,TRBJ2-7,TGTGCCAGCAGCCAAGTGGAAGCGACCTACGAGCAGTACTTC,CASSQVEATYEQYF
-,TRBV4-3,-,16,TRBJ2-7,TGCGCCAGCAGCCAAGAACAAACCGTACCCTCCTACGAGCAGTACTTC,CASSQEQTVPSYEQYF
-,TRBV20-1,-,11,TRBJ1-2,TGCAGTGCTAGTGTCAGATATGGCTACACCTTC,CSASVRYGYTF
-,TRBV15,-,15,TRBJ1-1,TGTGCCACCAGCAGGGGGGACTTAAGGAGAACTGAAGCTTTCTTT,CATSRGDLRRTEAFF
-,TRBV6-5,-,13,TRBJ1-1,TGTGCCAGCACCCGACCGAGGTATGGTGAAGCTTTCTTT,CASTRPRYGEAFF
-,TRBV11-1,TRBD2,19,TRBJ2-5,TGTGCCAGCAGCACATTCGACGGTGTGGGCGGGAGGTTAAGAGAGACCCAGTACTTC,CASSTFDGVGGRLRETQYF
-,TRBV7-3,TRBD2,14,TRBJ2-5,TGTGCCAGCAGCTTACTAGCGGGGAGAGAGACCCAGTACTTC,CASSLLAGRETQYF
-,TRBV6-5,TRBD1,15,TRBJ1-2,TGTGCCAGCAGTCAGAGACAGGGTCTCGGCTATGGCTACACCTTC,CASSQRQGLGYGYTF
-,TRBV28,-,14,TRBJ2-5,TGTGCCAGCAGTTTATTTACCCGCGGAGAGACCCAGTACTTC,CASSLFTRGETQYF
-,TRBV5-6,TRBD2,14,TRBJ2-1,TGTGCCAGCAGCTTTCTAGCGGGAGGTTTTGAGCAGTTCTTC,CASSFLAGGFEQFF
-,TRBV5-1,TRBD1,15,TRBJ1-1,TGCGCCAGCAGCTTGGCCGGGACAGGGGACACTGAAGCTTTCTTT,CASSLAGTGDTEAFF
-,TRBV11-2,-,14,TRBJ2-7,TGTGCCAGCAGCCCTGACAGACTCTCCTACGAGCAGTACTTC,CASSPDRLSYEQYF
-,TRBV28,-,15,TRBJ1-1,TGTGCCAGCCGTTCCCCAGGGGCGGGGAACACTGAAGCTTTCTTT,CASRSPGAGNTEAFF
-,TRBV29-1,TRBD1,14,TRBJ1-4,TGCAGCGTACAATACAGGGGGCGTAACGAAAAACTGTTTTTT,CSVQYRGRNEKLFF